These 28 T cell receptor beta chains share one sample of origin, sequenced in a study of T cells in Graves' hyperthyroidism and ophthalmopathy. Amplification yielded TCR beta CDR3 regions, with RNA transcripts as the source. The TCR CDR3 was amplified in a first-round RT-PCR using the HTBI primer set. A single record per CDR3 protein comes from TCRdb applying MiXCR to the multiplex PCR reads. Of about 300,000 distinct CDR3 sequences in the sample, approximately 13% are singletons; the top ten hold approximately 7.9%. The sequencing sample was made of blood. These TCRs come from a woman in her 40s with Graves' hyperthyroidism.

A word on this clonotype: A read error may be the cause here, since a much bigger clone is one base away. V gene TRBV6-5 combines with J gene TRBJ1-2; 12 positions match TRBD1. Per germline, CDR1 MNHEY and CDR2 SVGAGI. The CDR3 is 17 amino acids. The CDR3 sequence: CAGSYPPGQGASGGYTF. The CDR3, as DNA: TGTGCCGGCAGTTATCCACCGGGACAGGGGGCTTCCGGCGGCTACACCTTC.

At least ten counts were recorded for this clonotype. This chain joins TRBV19 and TRBJ2-1; D not resolved. This CDR3 has 12 amino acids. The germline CDR1 and CDR2 sequences are LNHDA and SQIVND (reference sequence). V shed 3 bases and J shed 5 bases, with 5 bases lying between them. The DNA for the CDR3 is TGTGCCAGTAGTATGTACCACAATGAGCAGTTCTTC. Translated, it gives CASSMYHNEQFF.

This clonotype was detected only a few times. The DNA for the CDR3 is TGTGCCAGCAACTTCGTTCGCGCGGGGGAGCTGTTTTTT. The encoded protein is CASNFVRAGELFF. The chain recombines TRBV7-9 with TRBJ2-2; D is unresolved. The V gene lost 7 bases and the J gene lost 8 bases, with 14 bases spanning the gap. CDR3 length: 13 amino acids. Germline CDR1 is SEHNR and CDR2 is FQNEAQ (reference sequence).

In this sample, this clonotype turned up many times. CDR3 protein: CASSHNNLDSNYGYTF. CDR3 nucleotides: TGTGCCAGCAGCCACAACAATCTAGACAGCAACTATGGCTACACCTTC. The rearrangement uses TRBV7-9 and TRBJ1-2; maybe TRBD1 (5 bases). Trimming cost V 5 bases and J 2 bases, with 18 bases left between them. The CDR3 runs 16 residues. Germline-derived CDR1 and CDR2 are SEHNR and FQNEAQ (reference sequence).

The V and J genes are TRBV5-1 and TRBJ2-7, with TRBD2 matching 14 bases. This CDR3 is 15 amino acids long. Germline trimming cut 5 bases from V and 3 bases from J; bases unmatched to any gene: 4. Germline V gene lookup returns CDR1 SGHRS and CDR2 YFSETQ. CDR3 coding DNA: TGCGCCAGCAGGGTGGGACTAGCGGGGGTCTACGAGCAGTACTTC. Its protein product is CASRVGLAGVYEQYF. Supplemented by reference TRBV5-1 and TRBJ2-7, the full variable domain reads KAGVTQTPRYLIKTRGQQVTLSCSPISGHRSVSWYQQTPGQGLQFLFEYFSETQRNKGNFPGRFSGRQFSNSRSEMNVSTLELGDSALYLCASRVGLAGVYEQYFGPGTRLTVT.

This clonotype was picked up a small number of times. V gene TRBV19 combines with J gene TRBJ2-1; the D gene is possibly TRBD2 (5 bases). The germline gives CDR1 LNHDA, CDR2 SQIVND (reference sequence). This CDR3 is built from 15 residues. V lost 3 bases and J 3 bases, leaving 12 bases between the germline ends. The CDR3 reads CASSIRWEYYNEQFF. The DNA of the CDR3 is TGTGCCAGTAGTATTAGGTGGGAGTACTACAATGAGCAGTTCTTC.

This clonotype was seen a handful of times. The CDR3 DNA reads as TGTGCCAGCAGCTCCGACACGAATATACTAAGGGGAGCTTTCTTT. It specifies CASSSDTNILRGAFF. The chain uses TRBV7-2 and TRBJ1-1, with D perhaps matching TRBD1 (5 bases). The CDR3 has 15 residues. With 4 bases removed from V and 10 bases from J, the gap between germline ends came to 22 bases. Germline V gives CDR1 SGHTA, CDR2 FQGNSA.

Ten or more counts support this clonotype. This chain connects TRBV7-9 to TRBJ2-2; 7 bases are shared with TRBD1. CDR1 and CDR2 from the germline V gene are SEHNR and FQNEAQ (reference sequence). The V and J ends lost 5 bases and 0 bases, in that order; junction bases with no gene match: 6. The CDR3 has 16 residues. This chain's CDR3 is CASSPRQGPNTGELFF. CDR3 in DNA: TGTGCCAGCAGCCCACGACAGGGCCCGAACACCGGGGAGCTGTTTTTT.

The chain employs TRBV18 and TRBJ1-2; 8 nucleotides agree with TRBD1. Losses at the gene ends were 4 bases for V and 6 bases for J; bases not matched to a gene: 4. The CDR3 spans 13 residues. Germline V CDR1 and CDR2: KGHSH, LQKENI. The CDR3 region has the DNA TGTGCCAGCTCACTCGGGACAGGAAATGGCTACACCTTC. It is translated as CASSLGTGNGYTF.

The chain joins TRBV29-1 to TRBJ1-4; 10 bases are shared with TRBD1. The CDR3 is 13 residues long. V gave up 6 bases and J gave up 5 bases; unmatched junction bases: 3. Germline V gene sequence: CDR1 SQVTM, CDR2 ANQGSEA. DNA of the CDR3: TGCAGCGTCCCGGGACAGGGGAATGAAAAACTGTTTTTT. Its protein is CSVPGQGNEKLFF.

This chain links TRBV24-1 with TRBJ2-4; D not resolved. Germline V gene data show CDR1 as KGHDR and CDR2 as SFDVKD. The CDR3 consists of 13 residues. Trimming cost V 9 bases and J 0 bases, with 8 bases left between them. CDR3 amino acids: CATPGLAKNIQYF. The CDR3 DNA reads as TGTGCCACCCCAGGTCTAGCCAAAAACATTCAGTACTTC.

In this sample, this clonotype turned up many times. The genes are TRBV2 and TRBJ1-1; D unclear. The V end was cut by 2 bases, the J end by 6 bases, with 13 bases between. The CDR3 totals 14 residues. Germline values: CDR1 SNHLY, CDR2 FYNNEI. The CDR3 here is CASSELAAAPEAFF. In DNA, the CDR3 is TGTGCCAGCAGTGAACTGGCTGCCGCTCCTGAAGCTTTCTTT.

This clonotype was detected many times. This chain links TRBV15 with TRBJ2-7; a possible D gene is TRBD1 (6 bases). The germline V gene has CDR1 LNHNV and CDR2 YYDKDF (reference sequence). The CDR3 is 16 amino acids. The V end was cut by 5 bases, the J end by 4 bases, with 21 bases between. The CDR3: CATSAPGKGQIYEQYF. The DNA of the CDR3 is TGTGCCACCAGCGCTCCCGGTAAAGGACAGATTTACGAGCAGTACTTC.

This clonotype was recorded many times. The V call is TRBV7-9, the J call TRBJ2-7; D not certain. This CDR3 is 12 amino acids long. Per germline, CDR1 SEHNR and CDR2 FQNEAQ (reference sequence). The V and J ends lost 4 bases and 6 bases respectively, with 10 bases between them. Written as DNA, the CDR3 is TGTGCCAGCAGCTCGAGGCGAAGCGAGCAGTACTTC. This sequence encodes CASSSRRSEQYF.

The rearrangement links TRBV19 to TRBJ2-7; 9 bases fit TRBD2. The CDR3 extends over 17 amino acids. Germline CDR1 LNHDA, CDR2 SQIVND (reference sequence). V lost 0 bases, J lost 3 bases, and 9 bases stayed unmatched. The CDR3 reads CASSIDLYGREGYEQYF. The CDR3 DNA is TGTGCCAGTAGTATAGATCTATACGGGCGGGAGGGCTACGAGCAGTACTTC.

Many counts were recorded for this clonotype. J is TRBJ2-7 and V is TRBV2; either TRBD1 or TRBD2 may supply D (5 bases each). CDR1 is SNHLY, CDR2 FYNNEI, per germline. The CDR3 has 13 amino acids. The V end lost 1 base, the J end lost 6 bases, and 10 bases lay between the germline ends. This CDR3 reads CASSEGGGLEQYF. CDR3 DNA: TGTGCCAGCAGTGAAGGGGGCGGGCTCGAGCAGTACTTC.

The sample holds a few counts of this clonotype. Since a much larger clone is just one base distant, this may be a read error. This chain joins TRBV5-4 and TRBJ2-5; TRBD1 aligns across 8 bases. CDR3 length: 17 amino acids. Germline V gene lookup returns CDR1 SGHNT and CDR2 YYREEE (reference sequence). The DNA for the CDR3 is TGTGCCGGCAGCTTGGCCGGGCGAGGACAGGGACAAGAGACCCAGTACTTC. It is translated as CAGSLAGRGQGQETQYF.

V usage is TRBV27 and J usage is TRBJ2-3; 11 nucleotides align to TRBD1. CDR3 size: 13 residues. Germline values: CDR1 MNHEY, CDR2 SMNVEV (reference sequence). The V segment lost 6 bases and the J segment 8 bases; nucleotides outside the gene matches: 4. CDR3: CASRGQGASTQYF. The CDR3 coding sequence is TGTGCCAGCAGAGGACAGGGGGCATCTACGCAGTATTTT.

A few counts support this clonotype. This rearrangement joins TRBV12-3 or TRBV12-4 to TRBJ2-7; TRBD2 matches 8 bases. This CDR3 spans 14 amino acids. V lost 6 bases and J lost 1; bases outside the gene matches: 5. The CDR3 DNA reads as TGTGCCAGCAGAAAGACGGGAGGGTCCTACGAGCAGTACTTC. Encoded protein: CASRKTGGSYEQYF.

This chain joins TRBV20-1 and TRBJ1-2; D gene unclear. The V end lost 6 bases, the J end lost 6 bases, and 14 bases lay between the germline ends. This CDR3 contains 12 residues. Germline V gene data show CDR1 as DFQATT and CDR2 as SNEGSKA (reference sequence). As DNA, the CDR3 is TGCAGTGCGCAAGGACGGGAGAATGGCTACACCTTC. Protein product: CSAQGRENGYTF.

This clonotype was counted ten times or more. The chain employs TRBV6-1 and TRBJ2-5, with D perhaps matching TRBD1 (5 bases). Germline V gene data show CDR1 as MNHNS and CDR2 as SASEGT. The CDR3 runs 18 residues. The ends were cut back, 2 bases at V and 3 bases at J, with 22 bases in the middle. CDR3 in amino acids: CASSERPEAVGRKETQYF. In DNA, the CDR3 is TGTGCCAGCAGTGAACGCCCTGAGGCGGTGGGGCGTAAAGAGACCCAGTACTTC.

V is TRBV5-1 and J is TRBJ2-3; D unresolved. This CDR3 has 14 amino acids. Germline CDR1 reads SGHRS; CDR2 reads YFSETQ. V was trimmed by 0 bases and J by 2 bases, leaving 7 bases between them. The CDR3 coding sequence is TGCGCCAGCAGCTTGGTCGACTCCACAGATACGCAGTATTTT. Residues: CASSLVDSTDTQYF.

This clonotype was recorded at least ten times. The rearrangement links TRBV12-3 or TRBV12-4 to TRBJ2-7; D might be TRBD2 (6 bases). The CDR3 loop spans 15 amino acids. The germline V and J ends were trimmed by 6 bases and 1 base, with 16 bases remaining between them. CDR3 bases: TGTGCCAGCAGGCCCGGGACTGCCATATCCTACGAGCAGTACTTC. Residues: CASRPGTAISYEQYF.

There are many counts of this clonotype. The CDR3 loop is CASSPIRGYTF. As DNA, the CDR3 is TGTGCCAGCAGCCCCATTCGTGGCTACACCTTC. The chain uses TRBV2 and TRBJ1-2; D is unresolved. Germline CDR1 SNHLY, CDR2 FYNNEI. The CDR3 runs 11 residues. The V end was cut by 6 bases, the J end by 7 bases, with 9 bases between. Filled out from reference TRBV2 and TRBJ1-2, the complete variable domain reads EPEVTQTPSHQVTQMGQEVILRCVPISNHLYFYWYRQILGQKVEFLVSFYNNEISEKSEIFDDQFSVERPDGSNFTLKIRSTKLEDSAMYFCASSPIRGYTFGSGTRLTVV.

This clonotype was found a few times. The chain recombines TRBV14 with TRBJ2-7; 9 bases fit TRBD1. J gave up 0 bases and V 0 bases, and 6 bases lay outside the gene matches. Looked up from germline, CDR1 is SGHDN and CDR2 is FVKESK. There are 17 residues in the CDR3. CDR3 DNA: TGTGCCAGCAGCCAAGATCTAGGGACAGGGAGCTCCTACGAGCAGTACTTC. Its translation is CASSQDLGTGSSYEQYF.

The chain recombines TRBV5-1 with TRBJ2-1, with D possibly matching TRBD1 (6 bases). V lost 0 bases and J lost 5, with 12 bases in between. This CDR3 region has 15 residues. Germline assignment: CDR1 SGHRS and CDR2 YFSETQ. CDR3 DNA sequence: TGCGCCAGCAGCTTGGTTAATCAGGGGCACAATGAGCAGTTCTTC. It specifies CASSLVNQGHNEQFF.

This clonotype appeared many times. The chain uses TRBV20-1 and TRBJ1-5; 10 bases map to TRBD1. V trimming: 0 bases; J trimming: 1 base; junction bases outside the gene matches: 0. Germline V gives CDR1 DFQATT, CDR2 SNEGSKA (reference sequence). The length of the CDR3 is 15 residues. The CDR3 reads CSAREDRGSNQPQHF. For the CDR3, the DNA is TGCAGTGCTAGAGAGGACAGGGGGAGCAATCAGCCCCAGCATTTT.

This clonotype has ten or more counts. The chain is built from TRBV27 and TRBJ2-5; D is possibly TRBD1 (6 bases). V lost 6 bases and J 5 bases, leaving 16 bases between the germline ends. CDR3 length: 14 amino acids. Germline CDR1 is MNHEY and CDR2 is SMNVEV (reference sequence). Here the CDR3 reads CASRLTGTMETQYF. Here the CDR3 DNA reads TGTGCCAGCAGACTAACCGGGACAATGGAGACCCAGTACTTC.